This T cell receptor (beta chain) was identified in a study of cytomegalovirus exposure and HLA in healthy donors. About the study: A subsequent analysis reported that the roughly 130 validation repertoires were produced on the same platform that had also been used for the 600 to 800 first-cohort repertoires.

Findings of the study overall: Cytomegalovirus-associated status was assigned to about 180 TCR beta chains. A few chains linked to CMV were shown in vitro to be specific for CMV antigens.

The repertoire was sequenced with immunoSEQ multiplex PCR; TCRdb's copy has only in-frame clones and lacks some. The sample has around 75,000 clones; approximately 80% are singletons. Per germline, CDR1 DFQATT and CDR2 SNEGSKA (reference sequence). The CDR3 runs to 11 residues. The V and J ends lost 5 bases and 4 bases respectively, with 6 bases between them. In the case of this clone: The target antigen is unknown.

The gene calls are TRBV20-1 and TRBJ2-1, with no clear D. The sample was PBMCs. This receptor was taken from a man aged 30 to 39 in good health and CMV-seronegative. In nucleotides, the CDR3 is TGCAGTGCTGCAACTTACAATGAGCAGTTCTTC. Translation: CSAATYNEQFF.